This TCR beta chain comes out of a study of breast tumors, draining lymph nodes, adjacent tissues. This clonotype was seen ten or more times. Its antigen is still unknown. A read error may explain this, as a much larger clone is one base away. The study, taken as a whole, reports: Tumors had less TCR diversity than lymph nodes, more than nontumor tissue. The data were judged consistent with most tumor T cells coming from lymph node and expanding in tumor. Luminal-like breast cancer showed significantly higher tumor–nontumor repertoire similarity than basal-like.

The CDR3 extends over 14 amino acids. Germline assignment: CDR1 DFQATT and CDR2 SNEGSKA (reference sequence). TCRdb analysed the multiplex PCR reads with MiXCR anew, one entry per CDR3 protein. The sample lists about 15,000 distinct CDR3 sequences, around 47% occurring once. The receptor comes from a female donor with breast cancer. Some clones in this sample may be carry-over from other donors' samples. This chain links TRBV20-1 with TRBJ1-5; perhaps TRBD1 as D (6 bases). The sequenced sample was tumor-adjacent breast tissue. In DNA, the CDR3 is TGCAGTGCCCCGCCGGACAGTAGCAATCCGCCCCAGCATTTT. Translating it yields CSAPPDSSNPPQHF.